This TCR beta chain originates from a study of OX40 agonist ivuxolimab in advanced cancers. For the study at large: The mean age was roughly 60 years, ranging from 23 to 79, with approximately 85% of participants male.

A history of autoimmune disease or systemic immunosuppression excluded patients. Assay used: immunoSEQ multiplex PCR; TCRdb lists only in-frame clones, some missing. The sample shows just over 90,000 clones, 94% of them seen only once. The CDR3 is 13 amino acids. Trimming left V 7 bases short and J 6 bases short, with 14 bases between. Germline V gives CDR1 SGHRS, CDR2 YFSETQ. This sample comprised CD4+ or CD8+ T cells sorted from blood, obtained in a trial of the OX40 agonist ivuxolimab. This sequence originates from an adult with an advanced solid tumor such as melanoma, head and neck, liver or kidney cancer. The chain employs TRBV5-1 and TRBJ2-1, with D perhaps TRBD2 (7 bases). The CDR3 coding sequence is TGCGCCAGCCGAGGGGGGGCTGGCAATGAGCAGTTCTTC. Translated, it gives CASRGGAGNEQFF. Full variable domain (remainder filled in from reference TRBV5-1 and TRBJ2-1): KAGVTQTPRYLIKTRGQQVTLSCSPISGHRSVSWYQQTPGQGLQFLFEYFSETQRNKGNFPGRFSGRQFSNSRSEMNVSTLELGDSALYLCASRGGAGNEQFFGPGTRLTVL.